The sequence of this T cell receptor (beta chain) was determined in a study of blood T cell repertoires in COVID-19. The authors' processing: Cell counts per sample came from amplifying reference gene primers. Clones were sequenced by immunoSEQ multiplex PCR, and TCRdb holds only the in-frame ones, with some missing. D and trimming were read from the DNA, whereas the V and J calls and clone size are those reported in that table. The table shows roughly 150,000 clones, with around nine tenths occurring only once. The ends lost 5 bases at V and 9 bases at J; junction bases unmatched: 8. Germline V gene sequence: CDR1 MDHEN, CDR2 SYDVKM. This CDR3 is built from 15 residues.

The source material was peripheral blood. The V call is TRBV28, the J call TRBJ2-1; 12 nucleotides agree with TRBD2. The clonotype originates from a human donor in a cohort sampled during active COVID-19. The CDR3 here is CASSGTSGGLGEQFF. The CDR3 DNA sequence: TGTGCCAGCAGTGGTACTAGCGGGGGGTTGGGTGAGCAGTTCTTC.